This T cell receptor (beta chain) was retrieved from a study of cytomegalovirus exposure and HLA in healthy donors. Study-wide findings and caveats: It was reported that the classifier diagnosed cytomegalovirus status with high specificity and sensitivity in both the original and validation cohorts. Researchers counted over 150 TCR beta chains as cytomegalovirus-associated. A later analysis found first-cohort TCR clusters tended to co-occur in the roughly 120 validation repertoires. There were some public TCRs occurring in many donors, but most TCR sequences were rare.

Many counts were recorded for this clone. Its antigen is undetermined. Method: immunoSEQ multiplex PCR; TCRdb's copy keeps in-frame clones and lacks some. Among 150,000 to 200,000 clones listed, 86% were seen once. The CDR3 runs to 13 residues. V dropped 5 bases and J dropped 3 bases, with 8 bases sitting between them. CDR1 is SEHNR, CDR2 FQNEAQ, per germline (reference sequence). The sequence came from a woman aged 18-35 years in good health and CMV-seronegative. The specimen sequenced was PBMCs. V and J are TRBV7-9 and TRBJ2-1, with D unclear. The CDR3 DNA reads TGTGCCAGCAGCCCCCTCGGCTACAATGAGCAGTTCTTC. Protein product: CASSPLGYNEQFF.